This T cell receptor beta chain stems from a study of technical replicates of blood from a few donors. This clone has only one observation. The CDR3 extends over 12 amino acids. V gave up 5 bases and J gave up 4 bases, with 8 bases separating them. Germline lookup yields CDR1 ENHRY and CDR2 SYGVKD. Generated by immunoSEQ multiplex PCR, the TCRdb table keeps only in-frame clones and is missing some. The data contain 65,000 to 90,000 clones, 90% to 95% of them seen just once; the ten biggest clones take up just under 0.25%. The V call is TRBV10-3, the J call TRBJ1-2; tentative D call: TRBD1 (5 bases). This TCR came from a human donor in good health. The sequenced material came from T cells isolated from PBMCs. The CDR3 sequence is CAISIQAYGYTF. CDR3 sequence (DNA): TGTGCCATCAGTATACAGGCCTATGGCTACACCTTC.